One and the same sample provided the 27 T cell receptor beta chains below, sequenced in a study of Ad26.COV2.S vaccination and SARS-CoV-2 variants. Specified treatment: around 19 received Ad26.COV2.S at low or high dose, single or two shots; a few received placebo; per-sample allocation not given. Following the first vaccine or placebo injection, samples were taken on day 63. Assay: immunoSEQ multiplex PCR; the TCRdb copy retains only in-frame clones and omits some. The table shows about 680,000 clones, with around 90% occurring only once. The input for sequencing was peripheral blood, taken in a trial of Ad26.COV2.S vaccine versus placebo. These receptors originate from a person between 18 and 59 years old who received the Ad26.COV2.S COVID-19 vaccine or a placebo.

The genes are TRBV3-1 (or the pseudogene TRBV3-2) and TRBJ2-7; unclear D gene. V was shortened by 3 bases and J by 2 bases, with 11 bases between the two germline ends. Germline V gene data show CDR1 as LGHDT and CDR2 as YNNKEL (reference sequence). The CDR3 extends over 14 amino acids. CDR3 in amino acids: CASSQEPTPYEQYF. The CDR3 region has the DNA TGTGCCAGCAGCCAGGAGCCAACCCCCTACGAGCAGTACTTC.

This clone was counted between two and nine times. The genes are TRBV7-9 and TRBJ1-5, with D unclear. V lost 1 base and J lost 5, with 9 bases in between. Looked up from germline, CDR1 is SEHNR and CDR2 is FQNEAQ (reference sequence). The CDR3 has 14 residues. CDR3 in amino acids: CASSLGSGDQPQHF. Written as DNA, the CDR3 is TGTGCCAGCAGCTTAGGGAGTGGGGATCAGCCCCAGCATTTT.

The gene calls are TRBV24-1 and TRBJ2-3; no reliable D call. Trimming took off 6 bases at V and 3 bases at J, with 12 bases between the two ends. The CDR3 covers 14 residues. Germline loops: CDR1 KGHDR, CDR2 SFDVKD. The CDR3 region has the DNA TGTGCCACCAGTCCCAGGCTGAGTACAGATACGCAGTATTTT. Amino acids: CATSPRLSTDTQYF.

This clone has a handful of counts. Other DNA sequences in the sample encode the same CDR3. The DNA of the CDR3 is TGTGCCAGCAGTTACCGGTACGAGCAGTACTTC. Its protein is CASSYRYEQYF. The gene calls are TRBV6-6 and TRBJ2-7; D call uncertain. Trimming pared 2 bases from V and 4 bases from J, leaving 3 bases between. Germline V gives CDR1 MNHNY, CDR2 SVGAGI (reference sequence). The CDR3 is made up of 11 amino acids.

For this clone: At one of its ends the junction is not consistent with the germline gene, which may arise from a read error. The CDR3 loop is CASSPTSAANVLTF. In DNA, the CDR3 is TGTGCCAGCAGCCCAACCTCTGCGGCCAACGTCCTGACTTTC. J is TRBJ2-6 and V is TRBV27; no definite D call. From germline, CDR1 is MNHEY and CDR2 SMNVEV (reference sequence). CDR3 size: 14 residues.

This chain connects TRBV29-1 to TRBJ2-6, with D unclear. Germline V CDR1 and CDR2: SQVTM, ANQGSEA. CDR3 size: 14 residues. Trimming pared 3 bases from V and 1 base from J, leaving 7 bases between. CDR3 sequence reads: CSVERHSGANVLTF. The CDR3 nucleotides read TGCAGCGTTGAGCGCCATTCTGGGGCCAACGTCCTGACTTTC.

The gene calls are TRBV19 and TRBJ2-3, with unresolved D. V lost 6 bases, J lost 6 bases, and 16 bases lay in between. The CDR3 length is 14 residues. In germline, CDR1 is LNHDA, CDR2 SQIVND (reference sequence). The CDR3, as DNA: TGTGCCAGTAGAGAGCCCACCGAGATTGATACGCAGTATTTT. It specifies CASREPTEIDTQYF.

This chain connects TRBV5-1 to TRBJ2-3, with 15 bases that match TRBD2. Germline assignment: CDR1 SGHRS and CDR2 YFSETQ. This CDR3 is built from 16 residues. With V trimmed by 3 bases and J by 5 bases, 4 bases remained unmatched. The CDR3 sequence: CASSSGLAGGVDTQYF. The CDR3 nucleotides read TGCGCCAGCAGCTCGGGACTAGCGGGAGGTGTAGATACGCAGTATTTT.

The chain joins TRBV30 to TRBJ2-2; no reliable D call. Germline loops: CDR1 GTSNPN, CDR2 SVGIG (reference sequence). The CDR3 has 14 residues. Trimming cost V 0 bases and J 4 bases, with 9 bases left between them. The chain's CDR3 is CAWSVQDRTGELFF. In nucleotides, the CDR3 is TGTGCCTGGAGTGTGCAGGACCGCACCGGGGAGCTGTTTTTT.

The gene calls are TRBV15 and TRBJ1-5, with a possible D match to TRBD1 (6 bases). Germline-derived CDR1 and CDR2 are LNHNV and YYDKDF (reference sequence). V lost 2 bases to trimming and J lost 3 bases, with 14 bases between them. The CDR3 consists of 16 residues. The CDR3 bases are TGTGCCACCAGCAGACAGCAGGGGTCGAACAATCAGCCCCAGCATTTT. Its protein is CATSRQQGSNNQPQHF.

The CDR3 DNA reads TGCGCCAGCAGCGCAAGCGGGGGCGGGGAGACCCAGTACTTC. It is translated as CASSASGGGETQYF. The chain employs TRBV5-1 and TRBJ2-5, with 8 bases fitting TRBD2. Germline values: CDR1 SGHRS, CDR2 YFSETQ. V lost 4 bases, J lost 5 bases, and 7 bases stayed unmatched. This CDR3 spans 14 amino acids.

This clone was seen a single time. The chain employs TRBV18 and TRBJ1-4; unclear D gene. Trimming shortened V by 3 bases and J by 8 bases, and 10 bases separated the two germline ends. The CDR3 runs 13 residues. Looked up from germline, CDR1 is KGHSH and CDR2 is LQKENI. The DNA for the CDR3 is TGTGCCAGCTCACCTTTAGGAAGGGAAAAACTGTTTTTT. Translated, it gives CASSPLGREKLFF.

J is TRBJ2-3 and V is TRBV7-2, with 9 bases aligning to TRBD2. V shed 6 bases, J shed 0 bases, and the junction held 4 bases outside the gene matches. The CDR3 runs 15 residues. The germline CDR1 and CDR2 sequences are SGHTA and FQGNSA. CDR3 bases: TGTGCCAGCAGACTAGCGGGTACTAGCACAGATACGCAGTATTTT. Translating gives CASRLAGTSTDTQYF.

This clone was observed a single time. Other nucleotide sequences from this sample produce the same CDR3. The chain links TRBV11-2 to TRBJ2-3; 8 bases align to TRBD2. The germline V gene has CDR1 SGHAT and CDR2 FQNNGV. V lost 4 bases and J lost 0; bases outside the gene matches: 3. This CDR3 region has 15 residues. The CDR3 reads CASSSGGRSTDTQYF. CDR3 coding DNA: TGTGCCAGCAGCTCGGGGGGGAGGAGCACAGATACGCAGTATTTT.

There are a few counts of this clone. The chain links TRBV6-1 to TRBJ1-5, with a possible D match to TRBD1 (5 bases). Trimming removed 0 bases at V and 8 bases at J, with 11 bases between. CDR1 MNHNS and CDR2 SASEGT come from the germline V gene. This CDR3 is built from 14 residues. DNA for the CDR3: TGTGCCAGCAGTGAAGCGCGAATGGGGGAGCCCCAGCATTTT. As protein: CASSEARMGEPQHF.

The chain couples TRBV23-1 to TRBJ1-6; 7 bases match TRBD1. TRBV23-1 falls under the ORF class, with uncertain function. Trimming took 0 bases from V and 9 from J; bases not matched to a gene: 11. The CDR3 contains 17 residues. The CDR3 DNA sequence: TGCGCCAGCAGTCAATCTTGCTCAGGGGGAAAAGGTTCACCCCTCCACTTT. Translated: CASSQSCSGGKGSPLHF.

V is TRBV7-9 and J is TRBJ1-2; unclear D gene. Germline-derived CDR1 and CDR2 are SEHNR and FQNEAQ (reference sequence). The CDR3 runs to 12 residues. V lost 7 bases, J lost 3 bases, and 9 bases lay in between. CDR3 amino acids: CASTLGDYGYTF. CDR3 bases: TGTGCCAGCACCCTTGGGGACTATGGCTACACCTTC.

The chain is built from TRBV20-1 and TRBJ2-5; D not certain. V shed 5 bases and J shed 5 bases, with 6 bases lying between them. The CDR3 runs to 10 residues. CDR1 and CDR2 from the germline V gene are DFQATT and SNEGSKA (reference sequence). The CDR3 spells CSALRETQYF. The DNA of the CDR3 is TGCAGTGCTCTTCGGGAGACCCAGTACTTC.

This clone has more than one count but fewer than ten. The V gene is TRBV29-1, the J gene TRBJ1-1; D not resolved. Germline CDR1 and CDR2: SQVTM and ANQGSEA. The CDR3 spans 14 residues. The V end was cut by 5 bases, the J end by 1 base, with 14 bases between. The CDR3 loop is CSVRPPGGNTEAFF. For the CDR3, the DNA is TGCAGCGTTCGCCCACCGGGCGGGAACACTGAAGCTTTCTTT. The complete variable domain, with remaining parts taken from reference TRBV29-1 and TRBJ1-1, reads SAVISQKPSRDICQRGTSLTIQCQVDSQVTMMFWYRQQPGQSLTLIATANQGSEATYESGFVIDKFPISRPNLTFSTLTVSNMSPEDSSIYLCSVRPPGGNTEAFFGQGTRLTVV.

CDR3 sequence: CASSQGYPTGELFF. The DNA for the CDR3 is TGTGCCAGCAGCCAAGGCTACCCTACCGGGGAGCTGTTTTTT. This chain uses TRBV14 with TRBJ2-2; D unclear. The CDR3 is 14 amino acids. From germline, CDR1 is SGHDN and CDR2 FVKESK. Deletions cut 1 base from V and 5 bases from J, with 8 bases between.

This sequence joins TRBV6-2 or TRBV6-3 and TRBJ2-1; D tentatively fits TRBD1 or TRBD2 (5 bases each). This CDR3 region has 16 residues. Germline CDR1 reads MNHEY; CDR2 reads SVGEGT. Trimming left V 5 bases short and J 0 bases short, with 14 bases between. CDR3 amino acids: CASSVLGGGSYNEQFF. For the CDR3, the DNA is TGTGCCAGCAGTGTCCTGGGTGGGGGCTCCTACAATGAGCAGTTCTTC.

The gene calls are TRBV19 and TRBJ1-2; perhaps TRBD1 as D (6 bases). Germline V gene lookup returns CDR1 LNHDA and CDR2 SQIVND (reference sequence). Trimming cost V 7 bases and J 2 bases, with 17 bases left between them. The CDR3 extends over 15 amino acids. The CDR3 DNA is TGTGCCAGTACTGATGCAGGGGCGCGAAACTATGGCTACACCTTC. Its protein product is CASTDAGARNYGYTF.

The chain uses TRBV5-8 and TRBJ1-5; D is ambiguous. Germline assignment: CDR1 SGHTS and CDR2 YDEGEE. The CDR3 runs to 13 residues. The V end lost 2 bases, the J end lost 7 bases, and 10 bases lay between the germline ends. The CDR3 region is CASSFGEAQPQHF. The CDR3, as DNA: TGTGCCAGCAGCTTCGGTGAAGCCCAGCCCCAGCATTTT.

The genes are TRBV10-3 and TRBJ2-5; D not resolved. CDR3 length: 11 amino acids. Germline V gene sequence: CDR1 ENHRY, CDR2 SYGVKD. Trimming cost V 3 bases and J 7 bases, with 6 bases left between them. CDR3 residues: CAISDKGTQYF. The DNA for the CDR3 is TGTGCCATCAGTGATAAGGGGACCCAGTACTTC.

The V call is TRBV10-3, the J call TRBJ2-1; TRBD2 aligns across 8 bases. Germline-derived CDR1 and CDR2 are ENHRY and SYGVKD. V dropped 4 bases and J dropped 8; count of bases not matched to a gene: 10. The CDR3 runs 15 residues. The CDR3 region is CAISGQSGSRDEQFF. In DNA form, the CDR3 reads TGTGCCATCAGTGGCCAAAGCGGGAGTAGGGATGAGCAGTTCTTC.

The chain carries TRBV2 and TRBJ1-2, with D perhaps matching TRBD1 (5 bases). CDR1 is SNHLY and CDR2 is FYNNEI in the germline V gene. CDR3 length: 14 residues. V was shortened by 4 bases and J by 2 bases, with 11 bases between the two germline ends. CDR3 loop: CASSVRDGNYGYTF. The CDR3, as DNA: TGTGCCAGCAGTGTGAGGGACGGGAACTATGGCTACACCTTC.

The chain joins TRBV7-9 to TRBJ2-1; 10 bases are shared with TRBD2. This CDR3 has 17 residues. Germline V gene lookup returns CDR1 SEHNR and CDR2 FQNEAQ (reference sequence). Trimming at V came to 7 bases and at J to 7 bases, leaving 16 bases not matched to a gene. The CDR3 sequence: CASTTALAGVWGNEQFF. The CDR3 DNA sequence: TGTGCCAGCACCACGGCGCTAGCGGGAGTTTGGGGTAATGAGCAGTTCTTC.